Listed below are T cell receptor beta chains from one sample, sequenced in a study of control samples from healthy donors and cancer patients. Some clones are missing from TCRdb's copy, which holds only in-frame ones; the method was immunoSEQ multiplex PCR. Of more than 85,000 clones in the sample, around nine tenths were seen once. The sample taken for sequencing was blood. Source of these receptors: a woman aged 50 to 60 in good health. The CDR3 runs from the conserved cysteine through the conserved F or W. A D gene is named only where the DNA matches it firmly. Clone size is not always given. Where it is, it says once, few, many or a class for expanded clones.

j_call: TRBJ1-5
clone_size: -
v_call: TRBV5-6
d_call: -
cdr3_nt: TGTGCCAGCAGCTTGGGTCACATGGGGAGGAATCAGCCCCAGCATTTT
cdr3_aa: CASSLGHMGRNQPQHF

j_call: TRBJ1-2
clone_size: -
v_call: TRBV5-6
d_call: -
cdr3_nt: TGTGCCAGCAGCTTGGCGGGCTATGGCTACACCTTC
cdr3_aa: CASSLAGYGYTF

j_call: TRBJ1-6
clone_size: -
v_call: TRBV25-1
d_call: -
cdr3_nt: TGTGCCAGCAGTGACAGGCTCGATTCACCCCTCCACTTT
cdr3_aa: CASSDRLDSPLHF

j_call: TRBJ1-1
clone_size: -
v_call: TRBV3-1/TRBV3-2
d_call: -
cdr3_nt: TGTGCCAGCAGCCAAGCACGGCGAGTCGTTTTCTTT
cdr3_aa: CASSQARRVVFF

j_call: TRBJ2-1
clone_size: -
v_call: TRBV7-5
d_call: -
cdr3_nt: TGTGTCCCTAACGTCGGGGGGTCGGGTGAGCAGTTCTTC
cdr3_aa: CVPNVGGSGEQFF

j_call: TRBJ2-2
clone_size: -
v_call: TRBV19
d_call: -
cdr3_nt: TGTGCCAGTAGTTTCCTCAACACCGGGGAGCTGTTTTTT
cdr3_aa: CASSFLNTGELFF

j_call: TRBJ1-1
clone_size: -
v_call: TRBV6-2/TRBV6-3
d_call: -
cdr3_nt: TGTGCCAGCAGTTACGGAGGGCTTGGTACTGAAGCTTTCTTT
cdr3_aa: CASSYGGLGTEAFF

j_call: TRBJ1-5
clone_size: -
v_call: TRBV9
d_call: -
cdr3_nt: TGTGCCAGCAGCGTAGCGGGGGCGAACAATCAGCCCCAGCATTTT
cdr3_aa: CASSVAGANNQPQHF

j_call: TRBJ2-2
clone_size: few
v_call: TRBV5-5
d_call: TRBD1
cdr3_nt: TGTGCCAGCAGCTCCGACAGGGGGCTGAACACCGGGGAGCTGTTTTTT
cdr3_aa: CASSSDRGLNTGELFF

j_call: TRBJ2-1
clone_size: once
v_call: TRBV14
d_call: -
cdr3_nt: TGTGCCAGCAGCCAGGGTGCTAGGCGGGTAAATGAGCAGTTCTTC
cdr3_aa: CASSQGARRVNEQFF

j_call: TRBJ1-6
clone_size: -
v_call: TRBV6-5
d_call: -
cdr3_nt: TGTGCCAGCAGTTACTCGGGGAATTCCTATAATTCACCCCTCCACTTT
cdr3_aa: CASSYSGNSYNSPLHF

j_call: TRBJ2-7
clone_size: -
v_call: TRBV11-2
d_call: -
cdr3_nt: TGTGCCAGCAGCTTAGAGTACGAGCAGTACTTC
cdr3_aa: CASSLEYEQYF

j_call: TRBJ1-1
clone_size: -
v_call: TRBV27
d_call: TRBD1
cdr3_nt: TGTGCCAGCGCCCGACAGACAGGGAGGGGAACTGAAGCTTTCTTT
cdr3_aa: CASARQTGRGTEAFF

j_call: TRBJ2-3
clone_size: -
v_call: TRBV15
d_call: TRBD2
cdr3_nt: TGTGCCACCAGCAGAGATCGTTTGGTAGCGGGGGCAGATACGCAGTATTTT
cdr3_aa: CATSRDRLVAGADTQYF

j_call: TRBJ2-3
clone_size: -
v_call: TRBV10-3
d_call: TRBD2
cdr3_nt: TGTGCCATCAGTCATAGCGGGGGGACGCAGTATTTT
cdr3_aa: CAISHSGGTQYF

j_call: TRBJ2-7
clone_size: -
v_call: TRBV30
d_call: TRBD1
cdr3_nt: TGTGCCTCGGAGACAGCCCTGAGACAGGGTGCGCGCGAGCAGTACTTC
cdr3_aa: CASETALRQGAREQYF

j_call: TRBJ2-5
clone_size: -
v_call: TRBV11-2
d_call: TRBD2
cdr3_nt: TGTGCCAGCAGCCTTTGGACTAGCGGGGGGGCCAGGGAGACCCAGTACTTC
cdr3_aa: CASSLWTSGGARETQYF

j_call: TRBJ1-3
clone_size: -
v_call: TRBV6-5
d_call: -
cdr3_nt: TGTGCCAGCAGGAGCGTAGGAAACACCATATATTTT
cdr3_aa: CASRSVGNTIYF

j_call: TRBJ2-7
clone_size: -
v_call: TRBV6-6
d_call: TRBD1
cdr3_nt: TGTGCCAGCAGCCGAACAGGGGTCCACGAGCAGTACTTC
cdr3_aa: CASSRTGVHEQYF

j_call: TRBJ2-7
clone_size: once
v_call: TRBV11-2
d_call: -
cdr3_nt: TGTGCCAGCAGCTTCTGGGGCAGGTCCTACGAGCAGTACTTC
cdr3_aa: CASSFWGRSYEQYF

j_call: TRBJ2-3
clone_size: -
v_call: TRBV7-9
d_call: TRBD1
cdr3_nt: TGTGCCAGCAGCCCATTTGGGCAGGGGGCCGCAGATACGCAGTATTTT
cdr3_aa: CASSPFGQGAADTQYF

j_call: TRBJ2-3
clone_size: -
v_call: TRBV28
d_call: -
cdr3_nt: TGTGCCAGCAGTCTTGATGGAACGGAAACGCAGTATTTT
cdr3_aa: CASSLDGTETQYF

j_call: TRBJ2-5
clone_size: -
v_call: TRBV7-8
d_call: -
cdr3_nt: TGTGCCAGCAGCTTTTCAGAGACCCAGTACTTC
cdr3_aa: CASSFSETQYF

j_call: TRBJ1-1
clone_size: -
v_call: TRBV7-9
d_call: -
cdr3_nt: TGTGCCAGCAGCAATCGACAGATCATGAACACTGAAGCTTTCTTT
cdr3_aa: CASSNRQIMNTEAFF

j_call: TRBJ1-5
clone_size: -
v_call: TRBV7-3
d_call: -
cdr3_nt: TGTGCCAGCAGCCCCGCGGCTAATCAGCCCCAGCATTTT
cdr3_aa: CASSPAANQPQHF

j_call: TRBJ1-1
clone_size: -
v_call: TRBV11-2
d_call: -
cdr3_nt: TGTGCCAGCAAACCTTCCCCGGGGGCAAACACTGAAGCTTTCTTT
cdr3_aa: CASKPSPGANTEAFF

j_call: TRBJ1-6
clone_size: -
v_call: TRBV5-6
d_call: -
cdr3_nt: TGTGCCAGCAGCTTCAGGCAGCCACCTGGGCCCCTCCACTTT
cdr3_aa: CASSFRQPPGPLHF

j_call: TRBJ2-3
clone_size: -
v_call: TRBV18
d_call: TRBD2
cdr3_nt: TGTGCCAGCTCACTCGACCGACTAGCGGGAGGGACAACAGATACGCAGTATTTT
cdr3_aa: CASSLDRLAGGTTDTQYF

j_call: TRBJ1-2
clone_size: few
v_call: TRBV19
d_call: -
cdr3_nt: TGTGCCAGTAGTAGGCAACAGGGCTCTGGCTACACCTTC
cdr3_aa: CASSRQQGSGYTF

j_call: TRBJ2-7
clone_size: -
v_call: TRBV5-1
d_call: -
cdr3_nt: TGCGCCAGCAGCTTACCCGACGCTTACGAGCAGTACTTC
cdr3_aa: CASSLPDAYEQYF

j_call: TRBJ1-2
clone_size: -
v_call: TRBV29-1
d_call: -
cdr3_nt: TGCAGCGTTGTCGAGGTCCTAAACTATGGCTACACCTTC
cdr3_aa: CSVVEVLNYGYTF

j_call: TRBJ2-3
clone_size: -
v_call: TRBV5-4
d_call: TRBD2
cdr3_nt: TGTGCCAGCAGTTCTAGCGGGAGCACAGATACGCAGTATTTT
cdr3_aa: CASSSSGSTDTQYF

j_call: TRBJ2-1
clone_size: -
v_call: TRBV6-2/TRBV6-3
d_call: -
cdr3_nt: TGTGCCAGCAGTTACTCGAGGTTGGTCCATGAGCAGTTCTTC
cdr3_aa: CASSYSRLVHEQFF

j_call: TRBJ2-2
clone_size: -
v_call: TRBV5-4
d_call: TRBD2
cdr3_nt: TGTGCCAGCAGCCGAGCTCCTAGCGGATACACCGGGGAGCTGTTTTTT
cdr3_aa: CASSRAPSGYTGELFF

j_call: TRBJ2-1
clone_size: -
v_call: TRBV19
d_call: TRBD1
cdr3_nt: TGTGCCAGTAGTCTTCAACTCCCGGGACAGGGAAGGAATGAGCAGTTCTTC
cdr3_aa: CASSLQLPGQGRNEQFF

j_call: TRBJ2-5
clone_size: few
v_call: TRBV2
d_call: TRBD2
cdr3_nt: TGTGCCAGCAGTGAAGATGGACTAGCTCAAGAGACCCAGTACTTC
cdr3_aa: CASSEDGLAQETQYF

j_call: TRBJ1-1
clone_size: -
v_call: TRBV7-2
d_call: -
cdr3_nt: TGTGCCAGCAGCCATACAGCTAGGGGTTCCACTGAAGCTTTCTTT
cdr3_aa: CASSHTARGSTEAFF

j_call: TRBJ2-3
clone_size: once
v_call: TRBV19
d_call: -
cdr3_nt: TGTGCCAGTAACACGGGAGAGATAGATACGCAGTATTTT
cdr3_aa: CASNTGEIDTQYF